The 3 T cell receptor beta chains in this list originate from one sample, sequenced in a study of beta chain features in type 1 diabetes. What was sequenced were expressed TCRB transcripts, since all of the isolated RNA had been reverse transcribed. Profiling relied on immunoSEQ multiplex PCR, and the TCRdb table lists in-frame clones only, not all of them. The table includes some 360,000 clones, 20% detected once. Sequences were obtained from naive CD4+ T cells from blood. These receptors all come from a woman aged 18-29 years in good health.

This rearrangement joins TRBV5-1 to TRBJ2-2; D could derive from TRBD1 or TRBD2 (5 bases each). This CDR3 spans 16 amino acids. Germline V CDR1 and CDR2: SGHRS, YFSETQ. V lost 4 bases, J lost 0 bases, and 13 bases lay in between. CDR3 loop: CASSMGPSANTGELFF. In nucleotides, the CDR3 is TGCGCCAGCAGCATGGGACCGAGCGCGAACACCGGGGAGCTGTTTTTT.

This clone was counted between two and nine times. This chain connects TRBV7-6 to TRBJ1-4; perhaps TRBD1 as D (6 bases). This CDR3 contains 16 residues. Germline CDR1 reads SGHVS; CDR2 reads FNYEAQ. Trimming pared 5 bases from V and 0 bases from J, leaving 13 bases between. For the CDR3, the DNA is TGTGCCAGCAGCATCGGGACACCCGCAACTAATGAAAAACTGTTTTTT. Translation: CASSIGTPATNEKLFF.

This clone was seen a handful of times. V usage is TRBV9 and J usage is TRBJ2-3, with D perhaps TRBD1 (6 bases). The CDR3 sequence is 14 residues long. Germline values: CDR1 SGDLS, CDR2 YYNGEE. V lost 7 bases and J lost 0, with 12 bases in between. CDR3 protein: CASGDTPSTDTQYF. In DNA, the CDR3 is TGTGCCAGCGGGGACACCCCTAGCACAGATACGCAGTATTTT.